These T cell receptor beta chains were read from a single sample in a study of T cell changes during pregnancy in multiple sclerosis. The method was immunoSEQ multiplex PCR; TCRdb's version includes in-frame clones alone and lacks a portion of them. The table has over 55,000 clones, about 90% seen once. This specimen consisted of peripheral blood, obtained in the first trimester of pregnancy. The receptors come from a female donor with multiple sclerosis, enrolled in a pregnancy study. The conserved cysteine and the conserved F or W are not part of the CDR3 here.

j_call: TRBJ2-7
v_call: TRBV19
cdr3_aa: ASSIFGGSPLEQY

j_call: TRBJ2-2
v_call: TRBV12-2
cdr3_aa: ASRLARASRPRRTGELF

j_call: TRBJ2-7
v_call: TRBV5-1
cdr3_aa: ASSLAWGDSYEQY

j_call: TRBJ1-4
v_call: TRBV21-1
cdr3_aa: ASSKVKAFALFNEKLF

j_call: TRBJ2-5
v_call: TRBV10-2
cdr3_aa: ASKRGPWETQY

j_call: TRBJ2-3
v_call: TRBV19
cdr3_aa: ASSIGDSRGWADTQY

j_call: TRBJ2-1
v_call: TRBV9
cdr3_aa: ASSVLPEREVNNEQF

j_call: TRBJ1-1
v_call: TRBV7-9
cdr3_aa: ASSLQGSDTEAF

j_call: TRBJ2-7
v_call: TRBV4-3
cdr3_aa: ASSQEFLAGRLEQY

j_call: TRBJ2-3
v_call: TRBV7-3
cdr3_aa: ASSSQQGDTQY

j_call: TRBJ2-3
v_call: TRBV4-3
cdr3_aa: ASSQEGIAGGLSGADTQY

j_call: TRBJ2-7
v_call: TRBV4-3
cdr3_aa: ASSQIGTVTTYEQY

j_call: TRBJ1-1
v_call: TRBV7-9
cdr3_aa: ASSPPSNTEAF